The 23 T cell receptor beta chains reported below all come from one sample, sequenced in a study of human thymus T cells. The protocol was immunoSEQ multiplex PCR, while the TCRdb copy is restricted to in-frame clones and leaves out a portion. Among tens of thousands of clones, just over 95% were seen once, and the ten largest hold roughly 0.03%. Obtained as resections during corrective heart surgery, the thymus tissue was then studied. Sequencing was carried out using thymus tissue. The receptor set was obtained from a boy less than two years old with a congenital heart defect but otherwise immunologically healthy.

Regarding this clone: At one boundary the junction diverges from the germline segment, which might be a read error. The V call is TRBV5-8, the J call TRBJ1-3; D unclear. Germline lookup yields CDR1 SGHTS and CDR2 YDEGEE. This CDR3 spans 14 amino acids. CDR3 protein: CASSSRERNLGLAF. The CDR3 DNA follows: TGTGCCAGCAGCTCTAGGGAAAGAAACTTGGGCCTGGCGTTT.

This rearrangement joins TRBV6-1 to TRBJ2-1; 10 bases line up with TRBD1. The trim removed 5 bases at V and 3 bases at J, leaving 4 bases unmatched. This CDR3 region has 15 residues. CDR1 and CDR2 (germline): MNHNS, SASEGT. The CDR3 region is CASSSRDRGYNEQFF. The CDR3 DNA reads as TGTGCCAGCAGTAGCCGGGACAGGGGCTACAATGAGCAGTTCTTC.

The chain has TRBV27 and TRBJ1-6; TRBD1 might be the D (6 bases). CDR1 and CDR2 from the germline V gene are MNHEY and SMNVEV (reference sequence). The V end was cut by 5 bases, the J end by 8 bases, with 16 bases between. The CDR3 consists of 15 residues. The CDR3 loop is CASSVHRVVDSPLHF. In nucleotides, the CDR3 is TGTGCCAGCAGTGTACACAGGGTAGTAGATTCACCCCTCCACTTT.

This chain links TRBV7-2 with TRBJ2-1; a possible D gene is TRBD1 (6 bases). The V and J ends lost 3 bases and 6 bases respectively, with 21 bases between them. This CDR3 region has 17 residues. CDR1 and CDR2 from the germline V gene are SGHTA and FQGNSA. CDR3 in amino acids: CASSLLWGPTKGNEQFF. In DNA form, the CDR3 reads TGTGCCAGCAGCTTGCTCTGGGGGCCTACAAAGGGCAATGAGCAGTTCTTC.

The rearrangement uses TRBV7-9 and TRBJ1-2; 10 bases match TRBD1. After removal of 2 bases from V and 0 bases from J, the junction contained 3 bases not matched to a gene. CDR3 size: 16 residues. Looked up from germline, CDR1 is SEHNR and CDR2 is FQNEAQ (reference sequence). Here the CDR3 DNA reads TGTGCCAGCAGCTTATTTGGGACAGGGGCTAACTATGGCTACACCTTC. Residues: CASSLFGTGANYGYTF.

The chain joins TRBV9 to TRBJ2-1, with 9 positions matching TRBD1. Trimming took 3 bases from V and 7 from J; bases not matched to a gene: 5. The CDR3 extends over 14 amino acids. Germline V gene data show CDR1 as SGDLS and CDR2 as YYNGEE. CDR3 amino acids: CASSGQGGANEQFF. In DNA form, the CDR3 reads TGTGCCAGCAGCGGACAGGGGGGTGCGAATGAGCAGTTCTTC. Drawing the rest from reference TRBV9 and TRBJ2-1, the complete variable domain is DSGVTQTPKHLITATGQRVTLRCSPRSGDLSVYWYQQSLDQGLQFLIQYYNGEERAKGNILERFSAQQFPDLHSELNLSSLELGDSALYFCASSGQGGANEQFFGPGTRLTVL.

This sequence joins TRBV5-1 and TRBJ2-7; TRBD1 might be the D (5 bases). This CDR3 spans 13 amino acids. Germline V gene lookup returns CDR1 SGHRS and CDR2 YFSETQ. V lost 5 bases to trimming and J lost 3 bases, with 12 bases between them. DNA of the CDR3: TGCGCCAGCAGTCCGACAGCCCTCTACGAGCAGTACTTC. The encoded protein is CASSPTALYEQYF.

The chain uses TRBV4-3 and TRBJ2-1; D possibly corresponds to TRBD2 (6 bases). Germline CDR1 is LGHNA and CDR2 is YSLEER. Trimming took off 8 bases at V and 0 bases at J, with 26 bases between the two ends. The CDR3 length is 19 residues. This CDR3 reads CASGAFRGIIGHSYNEQFF. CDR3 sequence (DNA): TGCGCCAGCGGCGCGTTTCGGGGGATCATCGGTCACTCCTACAATGAGCAGTTCTTC.

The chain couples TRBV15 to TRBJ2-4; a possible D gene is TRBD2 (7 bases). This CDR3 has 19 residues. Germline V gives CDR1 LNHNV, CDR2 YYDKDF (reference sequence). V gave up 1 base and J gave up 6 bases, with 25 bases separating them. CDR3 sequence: CATSRAHAGASHQGNIQYF. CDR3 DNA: TGTGCCACCAGCAGAGCCCACGCGGGGGCTTCTCACCAGGGAAACATTCAGTACTTC.

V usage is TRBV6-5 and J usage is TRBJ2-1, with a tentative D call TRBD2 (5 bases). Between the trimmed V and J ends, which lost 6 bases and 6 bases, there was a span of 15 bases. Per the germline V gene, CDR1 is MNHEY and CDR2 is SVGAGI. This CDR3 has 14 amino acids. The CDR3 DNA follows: TGTGCCAGCAGGAAGCGGTCTAGAGTCAATGAGCAGTTCTTC. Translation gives CASRKRSRVNEQFF.

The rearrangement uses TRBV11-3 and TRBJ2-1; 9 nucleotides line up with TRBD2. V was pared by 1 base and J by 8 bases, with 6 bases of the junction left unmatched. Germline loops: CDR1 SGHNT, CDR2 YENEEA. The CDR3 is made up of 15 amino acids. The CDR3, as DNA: TGTGCCAGCAGCTTAGGCTCCCTAGCGGGATATGAGCAGTTCTTC. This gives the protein CASSLGSLAGYEQFF.

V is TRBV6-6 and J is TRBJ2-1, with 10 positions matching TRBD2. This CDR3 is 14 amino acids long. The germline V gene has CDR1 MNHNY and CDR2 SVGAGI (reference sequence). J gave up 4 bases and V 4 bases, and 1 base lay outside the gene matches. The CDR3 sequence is CASSSSGGYNEQFF. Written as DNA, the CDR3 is TGTGCCAGCAGTTCTAGCGGGGGATACAATGAGCAGTTCTTC.

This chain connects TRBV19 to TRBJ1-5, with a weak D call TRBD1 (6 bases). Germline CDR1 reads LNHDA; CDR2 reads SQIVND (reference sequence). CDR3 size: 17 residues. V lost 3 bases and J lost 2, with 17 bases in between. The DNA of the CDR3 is TGTGCCAGTAGTATTACCGACGGGGGCGCGGGCAATCAGCCCCAGCATTTT. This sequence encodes CASSITDGGAGNQPQHF.

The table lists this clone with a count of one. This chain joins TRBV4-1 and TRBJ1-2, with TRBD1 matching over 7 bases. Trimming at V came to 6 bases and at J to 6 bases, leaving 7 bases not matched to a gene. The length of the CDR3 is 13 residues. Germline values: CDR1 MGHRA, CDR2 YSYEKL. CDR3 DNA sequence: TGCGCCAGCAGGCCAGGAGGGGGCGATGGCTACACCTTC. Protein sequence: CASRPGGGDGYTF.

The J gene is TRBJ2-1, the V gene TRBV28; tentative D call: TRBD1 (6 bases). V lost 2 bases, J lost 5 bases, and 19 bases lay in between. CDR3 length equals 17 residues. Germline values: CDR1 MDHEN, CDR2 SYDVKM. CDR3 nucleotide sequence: TGTGCCAGCAGTTTAGCAGGGCAGGGGACGGATGACAATGAGCAGTTCTTC. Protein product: CASSLAGQGTDDNEQFF.

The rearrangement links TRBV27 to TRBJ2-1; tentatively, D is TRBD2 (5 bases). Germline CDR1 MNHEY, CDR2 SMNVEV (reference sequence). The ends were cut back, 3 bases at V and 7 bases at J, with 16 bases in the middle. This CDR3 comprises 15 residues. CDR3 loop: CASSFGLAHGNEQFF. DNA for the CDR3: TGTGCCAGCAGTTTTGGTCTAGCTCACGGTAATGAGCAGTTCTTC.

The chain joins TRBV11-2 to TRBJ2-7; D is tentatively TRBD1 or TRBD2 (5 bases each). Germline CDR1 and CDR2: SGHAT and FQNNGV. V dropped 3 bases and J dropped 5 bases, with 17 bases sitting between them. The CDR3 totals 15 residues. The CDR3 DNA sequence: TGTGCCAGCAGCTTCAAACGGGGACCCCCCCACGAGCAGTACTTC. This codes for CASSFKRGPPHEQYF.

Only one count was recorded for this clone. CDR3 in amino acids: CASSQHGYEQYF. DNA of the CDR3: TGTGCCAGCAGCCAGCACGGGTACGAGCAGTACTTC. The rearrangement joins TRBV6-5 to TRBJ2-7; D ambiguous. The CDR3 spans 12 residues. Trimming left V 6 bases short and J 4 bases short, with 10 bases between. Germline CDR1 reads MNHEY; CDR2 reads SVGAGI.

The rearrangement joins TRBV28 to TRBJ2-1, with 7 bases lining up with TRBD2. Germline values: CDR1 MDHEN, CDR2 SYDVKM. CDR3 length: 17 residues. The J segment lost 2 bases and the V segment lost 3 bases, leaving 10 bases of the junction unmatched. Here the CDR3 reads CASSFSIGGSTYNEQFF. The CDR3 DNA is TGTGCCAGCAGTTTTAGTATCGGGGGGTCCACCTACAATGAGCAGTTCTTC. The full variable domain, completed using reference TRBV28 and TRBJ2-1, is DVKVTQSSRYLVKRTGEKVFLECVQDMDHENMFWYRQDPGLGLRLIYFSYDVKMKEKGDIPEGYSVSREKKERFSLILESASTNQTSMYLCASSFSIGGSTYNEQFFGPGTRLTVL.

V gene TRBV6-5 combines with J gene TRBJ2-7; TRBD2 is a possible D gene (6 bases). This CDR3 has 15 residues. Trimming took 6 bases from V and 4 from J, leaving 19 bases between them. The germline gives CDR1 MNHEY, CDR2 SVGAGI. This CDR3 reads CASSSFRTTGYEQYF. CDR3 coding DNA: TGTGCCAGCAGCAGTTTCCGGACTACGGGATACGAGCAGTACTTC.

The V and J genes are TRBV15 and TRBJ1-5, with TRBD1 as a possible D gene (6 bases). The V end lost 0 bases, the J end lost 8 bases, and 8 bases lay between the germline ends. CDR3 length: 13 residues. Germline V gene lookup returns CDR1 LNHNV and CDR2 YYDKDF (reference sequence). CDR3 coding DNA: TGTGCCACCAGCAGAGATCCAGGGGAGCCCCAGCATTTT. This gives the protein CATSRDPGEPQHF.

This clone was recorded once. This chain's CDR3 is CASSFTSGGAETQYF. The CDR3 DNA reads as TGTGCCAGCAGCTTCACTAGCGGGGGGGCTGAGACCCAGTACTTC. The chain has TRBV6-5 and TRBJ2-5, with 13 bases lining up with TRBD2. With 6 bases clipped from V and 5 bases from J, the junction kept 6 bases outside the gene matches. The CDR3 consists of 15 residues. Germline values: CDR1 MNHEY, CDR2 SVGAGI.

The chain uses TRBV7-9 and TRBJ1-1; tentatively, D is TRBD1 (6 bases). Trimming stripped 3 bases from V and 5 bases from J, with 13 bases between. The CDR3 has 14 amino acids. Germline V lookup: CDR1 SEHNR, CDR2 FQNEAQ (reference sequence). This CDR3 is CASSLGAGGTEAFF. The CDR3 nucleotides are TGTGCCAGCAGCTTGGGGGCAGGTGGGACTGAAGCTTTCTTT.